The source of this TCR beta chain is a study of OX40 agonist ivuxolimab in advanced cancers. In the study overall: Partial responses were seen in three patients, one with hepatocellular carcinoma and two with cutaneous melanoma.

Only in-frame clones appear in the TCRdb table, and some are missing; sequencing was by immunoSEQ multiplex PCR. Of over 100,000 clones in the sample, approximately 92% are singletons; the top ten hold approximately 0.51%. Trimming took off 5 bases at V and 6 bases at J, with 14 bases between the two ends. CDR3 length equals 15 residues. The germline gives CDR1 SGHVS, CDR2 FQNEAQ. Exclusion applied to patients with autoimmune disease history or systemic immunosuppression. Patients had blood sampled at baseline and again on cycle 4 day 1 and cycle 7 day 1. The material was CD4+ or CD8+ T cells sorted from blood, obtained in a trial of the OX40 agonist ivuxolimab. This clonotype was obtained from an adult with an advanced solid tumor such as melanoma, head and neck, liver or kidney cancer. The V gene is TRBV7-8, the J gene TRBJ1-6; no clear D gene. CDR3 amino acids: CASSREVLFNSPLHF. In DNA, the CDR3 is TGTGCCAGCAGCCGGGAGGTTCTGTTTAATTCACCCCTCCACTTT.